This T cell receptor beta chain was recorded in a study of cytomegalovirus exposure and HLA in healthy donors. Notes on the study in general: According to an earlier analysis, most TCR beta V segments yielded productive rearrangements about 90% or about 30% of the time. As immune exposure information, only CMV serostatus was available.

Both 60 Vbeta primers and 13 Jbeta primers went into the PCR. This table comes from immunoSEQ multiplex PCR, and its TCRdb copy is limited to in-frame clones, with some not included. The data hold under 110,000 clones, with more than 75% observed a single time. Germline CDR1 reads SEHNR; CDR2 reads FQNEAQ (reference sequence). V lost 7 bases and J lost 4; bases outside the gene matches: 9. The CDR3 loop spans 15 amino acids. With regard to this clone: The antigen remains unidentified.

The genes are TRBV7-9 and TRBJ2-3, with 9 bases identical to TRBD1. What was sequenced was PBMCs. This clonotype originated in a woman in her fifties or sixties in good health and CMV-seropositive. As DNA, the CDR3 is TGTGCCAGCATCGTACAGGGGGCGGGCGCAGATACGCAGTATTTT. Translation: CASIVQGAGADTQYF.